Listed here are 14 T cell receptor beta chains from one sample, sequenced in a study of blood T cell repertoires in COVID-19. Clones were read by immunoSEQ multiplex PCR, and TCRdb kept only the in-frame ones, dropping some. The repertoire consists of approximately 15,000 clones, with under 95% occurring once and the leading ten covering about 4.5%. Source material: peripheral blood. These TCRs come from a man in his 60s with active COVID-19.

This chain joins TRBV11-2 and TRBJ2-1, with 9 bases aligning to TRBD2. The CDR3 is 15 amino acids. After removal of 1 base from V and 8 bases from J, the junction contained 6 bases not matched to a gene. Germline assignment: CDR1 SGHAT and CDR2 FQNNGV. CDR3 sequence: CASSLGGGAWYEQFF. The CDR3 bases are TGTGCCAGCAGCTTAGGCGGGGGGGCGTGGTATGAGCAGTTCTTC. The variable domain in full, with the rest retrieved from reference TRBV11-2 and TRBJ2-1, is EAGVAQSPRYKIIEKRQSVAFWCNPISGHATLYWYQQILGQGPKLLIQFQNNGVVDDSQLPKDRFSAERLKGVDSTLKIQPAKLEDSAVYLCASSLGGGAWYEQFFGPGTRLTVL.

The rearrangement links TRBV16 to TRBJ1-2; 7 bases map to TRBD1. Germline V gives CDR1 KGHSY, CDR2 FQNENV. Losses at the gene ends were 4 bases for V and 8 bases for J; bases not matched to a gene: 10. The CDR3 spans 14 residues. The CDR3: CASSPNRGGHGYTF. Here the CDR3 DNA reads TGTGCCAGCAGCCCGAACAGGGGTGGGCACGGCTACACCTTC.

The gene calls are TRBV29-1 and TRBJ1-5; 11 bases are shared with TRBD1. The length of the CDR3 is 12 residues. V was pared by 4 bases and J by 8 bases, with 1 base of the junction left unmatched. Germline V gives CDR1 SQVTM, CDR2 ANQGSEA. This chain's CDR3 is CSVGDRGEPQHF. CDR3 sequence (DNA): TGCAGCGTTGGGGACAGGGGGGAGCCCCAGCATTTT.

The chain combines TRBV28 with TRBJ2-1, with D possibly matching TRBD2 (6 bases). Germline V gene lookup returns CDR1 MDHEN and CDR2 SYDVKM. Trimming stripped 3 bases from V and 7 bases from J, with 10 bases between. The CDR3 extends over 13 amino acids. The CDR3 here is CASSFRAGNEQFF. The CDR3 DNA sequence: TGTGCCAGCAGTTTCAGGGCGGGGAATGAGCAGTTCTTC.

This chain connects TRBV2 to TRBJ2-5; tentative D call: TRBD2 (6 bases). Germline CDR1 SNHLY, CDR2 FYNNEI. Trimming took off 5 bases at V and 1 base at J, with 8 bases between the two ends. The CDR3 length is 13 residues. The CDR3 DNA reads as TGTGCCAGCAGTCCGGGGGTCCAAGAGACCCAGTACTTC. Translation: CASSPGVQETQYF. The full variable domain, rest sourced from reference TRBV2 and TRBJ2-5, is EPEVTQTPSHQVTQMGQEVILRCVPISNHLYFYWYRQILGQKVEFLVSFYNNEISEKSEIFDDQFSVERPDGSNFTLKIRSTKLEDSAMYFCASSPGVQETQYFGPGTRLLVL.

The rearrangement joins TRBV2 to TRBJ2-3; possible D gene TRBD1, 5 bases. The CDR3 is made up of 14 amino acids. CDR1 SNHLY and CDR2 FYNNEI come from the germline V gene. V dropped 1 base and J dropped 2 bases, with 7 bases sitting between them. The CDR3 is CASSEEGVTDTQYF. The CDR3 DNA reads TGTGCCAGCAGTGAAGAAGGGGTCACAGATACGCAGTATTTT.

This clone was counted only a few times. The chain combines TRBV4-1 with TRBJ2-3, with D maybe TRBD2 (7 bases). The germline gives CDR1 MGHRA, CDR2 YSYEKL. The CDR3 totals 17 residues. V lost 1 base, J lost 4 bases, and 18 bases lay in between. This CDR3 is CASSQAGGSFASDTQYF. CDR3 DNA: TGCGCCAGCAGCCAAGCGGGGGGCTCCTTTGCATCAGATACGCAGTATTTT.

The rearrangement links TRBV2 to TRBJ2-7; tentative D call: TRBD1 (7 bases). V gave up 9 bases and J gave up 3 bases, with 12 bases separating them. Per germline, CDR1 SNHLY and CDR2 FYNNEI. The CDR3 loop spans 12 amino acids. The CDR3 loop is CASGRGDYEQYV. In DNA, the CDR3 is TGTGCCAGTGGCAGGGGGGACTACGAGCAGTACGTC.

The chain has TRBV18 and TRBJ2-3, with TRBD1 identical over 7 bases. V was clipped by 0 bases and J by 5 bases; unmatched bases: 5. This CDR3 region has 15 residues. The germline gives CDR1 KGHSH, CDR2 LQKENI. CDR3 bases: TGTGCCAGCTCACCACCGGACAGGCTGGGAGATACGCAGTATTTT. Its protein product is CASSPPDRLGDTQYF.

This clone was seen only a few times. This chain joins TRBV6-5 and TRBJ1-1; 9 nucleotides line up with TRBD1. Germline loops: CDR1 MNHEY, CDR2 SVGAGI. This CDR3 contains 15 residues. V lost 6 bases, J lost 4 bases, and 9 bases stayed unmatched. The CDR3 spells CASSTGTGRGTEAFF. In DNA, the CDR3 is TGTGCCAGCAGCACCGGGACAGGGAGAGGCACTGAAGCTTTCTTT.

The V gene is TRBV19, the J gene TRBJ2-1, with 15 bases identical to TRBD2. CDR1 and CDR2 from the germline V gene are LNHDA and SQIVND (reference sequence). J gave up 5 bases and V 9 bases, and 5 bases lay outside the gene matches. This CDR3 contains 15 residues. The CDR3 region is CASTGTSGGNNEQFF. For the CDR3, the DNA is TGTGCCAGCACGGGGACTAGCGGGGGGAACAATGAGCAGTTCTTC.

The chain couples TRBV10-3 to TRBJ2-2; TRBD1 matches 8 bases. The germline V gene has CDR1 ENHRY and CDR2 SYGVKD. This CDR3 has 16 amino acids. Trimming took 8 bases from V and 6 from J; bases not matched to a gene: 14. In DNA form, the CDR3 reads TGTGCCATCTCTCTCGGAGGGCAGGGGGCCCCCGGGGAGCTGTTTTTT. Protein product: CAISLGGQGAPGELFF.

This chain connects TRBV7-3 to TRBJ2-1; the match to TRBD2 covers 12 bases. The CDR3 runs 14 residues. The J segment lost 7 bases and the V segment lost 10 bases, leaving 8 bases of the junction unmatched. Germline CDR1 reads SGHTA; CDR2 reads FQGTGA. This CDR3 reads CATSRTSGVNEQFF. The CDR3 DNA reads as TGTGCCACTTCCCGGACTAGCGGGGTTAATGAGCAGTTCTTC. The variable domain in full, completed from reference TRBV7-3 and TRBJ2-1, reads GAGVSQTPSNKVTEKGKYVELRCDPISGHTALYWYRQSLGQGPEFLIYFQGTGAADDSGLPNDRFFAVRPEGSVSTLKIQRTERGDSAVYLCATSRTSGVNEQFFGPGTRLTVL.

The J gene is TRBJ2-5, the V gene TRBV4-1; D might be TRBD2 (6 bases). Trimming pared 2 bases from V and 5 bases from J, leaving 15 bases between. Looked up from germline, CDR1 is MGHRA and CDR2 is YSYEKL. This CDR3 is built from 15 residues. The CDR3 bases are TGCGCCAGCAGCCAACCCCGGAGGGCGGAGGAGACCCAGTACTTC. Its protein is CASSQPRRAEETQYF.